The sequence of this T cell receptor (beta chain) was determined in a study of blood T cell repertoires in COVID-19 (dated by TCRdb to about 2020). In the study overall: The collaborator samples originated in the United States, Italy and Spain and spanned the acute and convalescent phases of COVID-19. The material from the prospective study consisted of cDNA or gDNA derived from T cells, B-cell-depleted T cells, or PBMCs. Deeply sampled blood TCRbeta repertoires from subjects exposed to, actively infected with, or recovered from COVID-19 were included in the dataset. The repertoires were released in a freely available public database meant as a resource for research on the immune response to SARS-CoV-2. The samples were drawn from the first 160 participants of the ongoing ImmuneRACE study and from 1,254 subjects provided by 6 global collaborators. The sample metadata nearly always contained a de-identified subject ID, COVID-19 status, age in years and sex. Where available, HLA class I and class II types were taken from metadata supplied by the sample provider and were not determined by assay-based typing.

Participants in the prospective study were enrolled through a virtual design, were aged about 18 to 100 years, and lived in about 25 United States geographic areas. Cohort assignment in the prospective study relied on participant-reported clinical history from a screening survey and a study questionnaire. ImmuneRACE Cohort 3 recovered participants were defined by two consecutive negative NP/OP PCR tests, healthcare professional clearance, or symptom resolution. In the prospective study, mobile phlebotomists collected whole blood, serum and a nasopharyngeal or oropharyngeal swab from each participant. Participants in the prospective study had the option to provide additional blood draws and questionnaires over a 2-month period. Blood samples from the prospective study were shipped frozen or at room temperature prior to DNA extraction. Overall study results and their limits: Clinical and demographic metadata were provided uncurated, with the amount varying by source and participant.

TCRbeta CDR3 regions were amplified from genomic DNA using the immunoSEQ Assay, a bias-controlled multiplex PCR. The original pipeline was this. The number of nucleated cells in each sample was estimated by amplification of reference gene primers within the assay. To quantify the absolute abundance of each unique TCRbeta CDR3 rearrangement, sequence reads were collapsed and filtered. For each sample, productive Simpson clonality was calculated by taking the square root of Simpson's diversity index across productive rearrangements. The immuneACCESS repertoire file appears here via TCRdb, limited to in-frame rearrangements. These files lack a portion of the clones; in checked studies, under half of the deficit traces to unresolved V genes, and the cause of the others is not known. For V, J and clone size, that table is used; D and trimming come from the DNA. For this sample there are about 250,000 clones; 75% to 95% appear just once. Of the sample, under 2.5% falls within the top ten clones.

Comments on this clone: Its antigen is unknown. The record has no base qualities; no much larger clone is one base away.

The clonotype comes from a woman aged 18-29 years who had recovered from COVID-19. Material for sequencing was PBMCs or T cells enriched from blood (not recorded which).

The DNA sequence follows: TGTGCCAGCAGCCAAGGTGCAGGGTTAACTATTTTCTATGGCTACACCTTC. The resulting protein is CASSQGAGLTIFYGYTF. The V and J segments used are TRBV3-1 (or the pseudogene TRBV3-2) and TRBJ1-2; the D gene is perhaps TRBD1, from 5 matching bases. The cysteine opens and the phenylalanine closes a CDR3 of 17 amino acids. The entry retains the CDR3 DNA only, 51 bases that are in frame from base 1. The germline V gene encodes CDR1 LGHDT and CDR2 YNNKEL (reference sequence). V sheds 1 base and J sheds 4 bases, leaving 19 bases between their ends.